This TCR beta chain appears in the sequencing data of a study of CD8 T cells in ankylosing spondylitis. Study-wide findings and caveats: CD8+ cells made up the disease-linked clones, which were relatively rare in peripheral blood. Seemingly characteristic of ankylosing spondylitis blood was a TCR beta motif consisting of about 8 highly homologous variants. Significantly higher representation of disease-linked clones was reported for matched ankylosing spondylitis synovial fluid.

TCRdb processed the 5' RACE reads anew with MiXCR; each CDR3 protein has one entry. Here the sample spans under 450,000 distinct CDR3 sequences, 15% to 20% being singletons. For this clonotype: Its antigen is not identified.

In germline, CDR1 is SGHAT, CDR2 FQNNGV. CDR3 size: 15 residues. V lost 1 base and J 4 bases, leaving 12 bases between the germline ends. This receptor was obtained from a male donor with ankylosing spondylitis. Sequencing used blood, either unsorted or a sorted T cell fraction (not recorded which). The rearrangement joins TRBV11-2 to TRBJ2-3; D might be TRBD1 (6 bases). CDR3 nucleotide sequence: TGTGCCAGCAGCTTAGCCGGACAGTTTGCAGATACGCAGTATTTT. Amino acid sequence: CASSLAGQFADTQYF.